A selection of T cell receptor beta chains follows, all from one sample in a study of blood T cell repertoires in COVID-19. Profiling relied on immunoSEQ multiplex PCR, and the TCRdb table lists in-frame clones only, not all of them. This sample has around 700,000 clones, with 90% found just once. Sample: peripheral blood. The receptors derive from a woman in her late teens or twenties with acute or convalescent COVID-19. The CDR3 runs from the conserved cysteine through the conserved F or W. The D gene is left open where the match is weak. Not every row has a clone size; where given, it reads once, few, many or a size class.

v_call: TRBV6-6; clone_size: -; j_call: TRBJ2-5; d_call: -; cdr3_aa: CASRQGGARETQYF; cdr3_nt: TGTGCCAGCAGGCAGGGTGGGGCGCGGGAGACCCAGTACTTC
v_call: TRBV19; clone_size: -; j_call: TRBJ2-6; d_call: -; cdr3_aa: CASSIGRQYSGANVLTF; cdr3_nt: TGTGCCAGTAGTATAGGGAGACAGTACTCTGGGGCCAACGTCCTGACTTTC
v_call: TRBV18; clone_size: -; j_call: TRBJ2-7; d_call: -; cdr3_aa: CASSPQGDYEQYF; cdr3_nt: TGTGCCAGCTCACCACAGGGAGACTACGAGCAGTACTTC
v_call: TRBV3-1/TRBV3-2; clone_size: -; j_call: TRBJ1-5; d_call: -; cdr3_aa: CASSHYSTNQPQHF; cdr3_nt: TGTGCCAGCAGCCATTACAGCACGAATCAGCCCCAGCATTTT
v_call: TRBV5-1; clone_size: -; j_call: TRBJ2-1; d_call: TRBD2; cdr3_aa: CASSLARLAGGPFNEQFF; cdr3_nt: TGCGCCAGCAGCTTGGCCAGACTAGCGGGGGGGCCTTTCAATGAGCAGTTCTTC
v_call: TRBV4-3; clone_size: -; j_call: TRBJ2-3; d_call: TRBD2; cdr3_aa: CASSQEQPGGPDTQYF; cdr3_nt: TGCGCCAGCAGCCAAGAACAGCCGGGGGGGCCAGATACGCAGTATTTT
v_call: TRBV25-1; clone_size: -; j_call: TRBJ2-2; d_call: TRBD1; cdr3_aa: CASSELEGARTGELFF; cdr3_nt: TGTGCCAGCAGTGAATTAGAGGGGGCGCGAACCGGGGAGCTGTTTTTT
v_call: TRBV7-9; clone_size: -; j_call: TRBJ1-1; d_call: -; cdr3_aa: CASSLEGPPMATEAFF; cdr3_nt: TGTGCCAGCAGCTTAGAGGGGCCCCCGATGGCGACTGAAGCTTTCTTT
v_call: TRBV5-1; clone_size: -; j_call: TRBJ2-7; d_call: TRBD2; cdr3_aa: CASSASTSGGTYEQYF; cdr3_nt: TGCGCCAGCAGCGCCAGCACTAGCGGGGGAACCTACGAGCAGTACTTC
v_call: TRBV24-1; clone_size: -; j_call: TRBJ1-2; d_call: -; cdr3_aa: CATSNTGSYGYTF; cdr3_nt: TGTGCCACCAGCAACACAGGGAGCTATGGCTACACCTTC
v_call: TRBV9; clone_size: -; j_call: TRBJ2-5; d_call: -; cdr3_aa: CASSARDNRLVETQYF; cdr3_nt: TGTGCCAGCAGCGCCCGGGACAATCGGCTAGTGGAGACCCAGTACTTC
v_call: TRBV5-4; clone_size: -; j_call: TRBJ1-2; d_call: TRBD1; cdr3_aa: CATPPDRGQGGYTF; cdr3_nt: TGTGCCACTCCACCCGACAGGGGGCAGGGTGGCTACACCTTC
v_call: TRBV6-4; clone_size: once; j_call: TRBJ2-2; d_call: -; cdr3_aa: CASTKSASSGELFF; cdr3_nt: TGTGCCAGCACCAAGAGCGCTTCGTCCGGGGAGCTGTTTTTT
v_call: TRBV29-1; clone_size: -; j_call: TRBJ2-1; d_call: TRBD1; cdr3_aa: CSVPVGQGYEQFF; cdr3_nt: TGCAGCGTCCCAGTGGGACAGGGTTATGAGCAGTTCTTC
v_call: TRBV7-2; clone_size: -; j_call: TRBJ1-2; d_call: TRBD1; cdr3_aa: CASSFTGGGYGYTF; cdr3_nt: TGTGCCAGCAGCTTTACAGGGGGCGGCTATGGCTACACCTTC
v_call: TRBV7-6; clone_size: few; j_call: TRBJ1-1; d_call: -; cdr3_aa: CASSFRGNTEAFF; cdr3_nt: TGTGCCAGCAGCTTTAGGGGGAACACTGAAGCTTTCTTT